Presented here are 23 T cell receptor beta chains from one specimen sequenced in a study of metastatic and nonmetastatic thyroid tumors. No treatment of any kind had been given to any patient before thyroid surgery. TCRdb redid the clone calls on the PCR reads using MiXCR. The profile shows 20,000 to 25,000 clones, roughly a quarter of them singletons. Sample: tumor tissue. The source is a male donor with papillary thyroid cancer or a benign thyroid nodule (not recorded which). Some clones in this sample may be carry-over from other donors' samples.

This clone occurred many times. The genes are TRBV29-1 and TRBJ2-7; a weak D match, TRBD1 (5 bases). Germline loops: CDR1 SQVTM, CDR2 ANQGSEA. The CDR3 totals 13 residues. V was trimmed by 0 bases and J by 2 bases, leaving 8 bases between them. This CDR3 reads CSVEDSGTYEQYF. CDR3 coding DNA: TGCAGCGTTGAAGATTCAGGGACCTACGAGCAGTACTTC.

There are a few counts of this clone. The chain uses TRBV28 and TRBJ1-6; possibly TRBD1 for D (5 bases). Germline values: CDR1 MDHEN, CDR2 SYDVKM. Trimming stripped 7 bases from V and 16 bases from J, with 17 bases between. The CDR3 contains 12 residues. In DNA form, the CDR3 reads TGTGCCAGCACCCTCCCTAGGTGGGGGCTCCACTTT. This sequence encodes CASTLPRWGLHF.

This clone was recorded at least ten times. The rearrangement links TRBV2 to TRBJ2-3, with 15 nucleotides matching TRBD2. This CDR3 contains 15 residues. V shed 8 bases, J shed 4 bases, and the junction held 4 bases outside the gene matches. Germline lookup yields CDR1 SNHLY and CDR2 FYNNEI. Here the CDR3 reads CASGLAGGRADTQYF. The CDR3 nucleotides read TGTGCCAGCGGACTAGCGGGAGGGCGGGCAGATACGCAGTATTTT.

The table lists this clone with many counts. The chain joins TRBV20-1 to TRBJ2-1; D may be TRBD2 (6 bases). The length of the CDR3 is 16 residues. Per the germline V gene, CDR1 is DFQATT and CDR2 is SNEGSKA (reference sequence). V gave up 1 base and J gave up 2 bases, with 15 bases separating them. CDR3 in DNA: TGCAGTGCTAGAGGTACTGGGAGGCTGCCCTACAATGAGCAGTTCTTC. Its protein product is CSARGTGRLPYNEQFF.

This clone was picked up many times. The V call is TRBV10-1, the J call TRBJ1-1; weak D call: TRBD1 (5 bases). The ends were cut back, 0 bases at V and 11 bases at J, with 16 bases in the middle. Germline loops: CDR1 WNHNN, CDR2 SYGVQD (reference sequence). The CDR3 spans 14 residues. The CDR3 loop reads CASSESGTTKRAFF. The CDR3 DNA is TGCGCCAGCAGTGAGTCCGGGACCACCAAACGGGCTTTCTTT.

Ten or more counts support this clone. In DNA form, the CDR3 reads TGTGCCAGCAGCTTAGCGCCCCTACAGGCCAATGAGCAGTTCTTC. As protein: CASSLAPLQANEQFF. The gene calls are TRBV7-2 and TRBJ2-1; D may be TRBD1 (5 bases). Trimming pared 0 bases from V and 6 bases from J, leaving 12 bases between. Germline assignment: CDR1 SGHTA and CDR2 FQGNSA. The CDR3 spans 15 residues.

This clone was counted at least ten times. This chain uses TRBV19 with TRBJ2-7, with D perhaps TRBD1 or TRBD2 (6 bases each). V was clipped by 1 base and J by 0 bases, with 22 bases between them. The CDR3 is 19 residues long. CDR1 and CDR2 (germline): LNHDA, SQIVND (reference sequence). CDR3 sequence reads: CASSIVKGGRPISSYEQYF. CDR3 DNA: TGTGCCAGTAGTATAGTAAAGGGGGGCAGACCCATCAGCTCCTACGAGCAGTACTTC.

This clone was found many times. The CDR3 reads CSAGMGQIQGQPQHF. The DNA for the CDR3 is TGCAGTGCTGGTATGGGACAGATTCAGGGTCAGCCCCAGCATTTT. The rearrangement links TRBV20-1 to TRBJ1-5, with 7 positions matching TRBD1. The CDR3 contains 15 residues. From germline, CDR1 is DFQATT and CDR2 SNEGSKA (reference sequence). Trimming at V came to 5 bases and at J to 6 bases, leaving 13 bases not matched to a gene.

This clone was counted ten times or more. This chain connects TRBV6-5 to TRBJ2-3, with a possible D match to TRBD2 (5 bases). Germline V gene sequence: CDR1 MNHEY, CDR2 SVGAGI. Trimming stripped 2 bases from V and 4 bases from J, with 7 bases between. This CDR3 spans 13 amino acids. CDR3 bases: TGTGCCAGCAGTTACGTGGGAGCAGATACGCAGTATTTT. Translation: CASSYVGADTQYF.

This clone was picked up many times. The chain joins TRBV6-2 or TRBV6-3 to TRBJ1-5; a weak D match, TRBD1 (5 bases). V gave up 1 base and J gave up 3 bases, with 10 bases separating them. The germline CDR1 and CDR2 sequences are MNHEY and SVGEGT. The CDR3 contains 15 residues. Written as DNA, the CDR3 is TGTGCCAGCAGTTACTGGGCGGGGCCCAATCAGCCCCAGCATTTT. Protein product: CASSYWAGPNQPQHF.

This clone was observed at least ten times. In DNA, the CDR3 is TGCGCCAGCAGCCAAGATCGCTTGGTGAAGAAGGAGCTGTTTTTT. It is translated as CASSQDRLVKKELFF. The chain uses TRBV4-1 and TRBJ2-2, with D hard to call. V lost 0 bases to trimming and J lost 10 bases, with 15 bases between them. The V gene's germline CDR1 is MGHRA and CDR2 YSYEKL. This CDR3 region has 15 residues.

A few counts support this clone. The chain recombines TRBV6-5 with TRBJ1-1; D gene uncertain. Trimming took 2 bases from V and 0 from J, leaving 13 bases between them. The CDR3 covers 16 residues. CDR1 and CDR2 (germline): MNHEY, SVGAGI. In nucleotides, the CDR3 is TGTGCCAGCAGTTACGCCCCCTGGGCTATGAACACTGAAGCTTTCTTT. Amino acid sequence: CASSYAPWAMNTEAFF.

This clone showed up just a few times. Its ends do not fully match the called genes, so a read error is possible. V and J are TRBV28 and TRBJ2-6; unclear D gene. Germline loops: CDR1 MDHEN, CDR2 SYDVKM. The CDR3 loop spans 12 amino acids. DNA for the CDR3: TGTGCCACCGTCTCTGTGGCCAACTTCCTGACTTTC. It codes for CATVSVANFLTF.

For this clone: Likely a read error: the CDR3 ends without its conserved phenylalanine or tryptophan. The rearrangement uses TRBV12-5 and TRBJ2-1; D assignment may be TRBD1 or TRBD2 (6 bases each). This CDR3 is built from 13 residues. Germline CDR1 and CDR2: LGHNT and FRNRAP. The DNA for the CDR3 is TGTGCTAGTGCCGGGGGCTCATTTAATGATCAGTTCTAC. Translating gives CASAGGSFNDQFY.

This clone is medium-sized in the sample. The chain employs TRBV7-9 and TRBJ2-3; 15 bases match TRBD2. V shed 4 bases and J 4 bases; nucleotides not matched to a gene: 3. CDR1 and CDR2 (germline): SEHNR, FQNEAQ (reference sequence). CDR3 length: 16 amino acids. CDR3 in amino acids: CASSWGLAGGPDTQYF. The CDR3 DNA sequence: TGTGCCAGCAGCTGGGGACTAGCGGGAGGTCCAGATACGCAGTATTTT.

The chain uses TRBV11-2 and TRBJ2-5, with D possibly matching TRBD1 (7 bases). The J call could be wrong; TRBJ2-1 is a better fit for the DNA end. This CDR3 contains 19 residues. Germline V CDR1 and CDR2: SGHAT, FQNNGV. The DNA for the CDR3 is TGTGCCAGCAGCTTAGGACTGCCAGGGGGGCAGTTGAACTACAATGAGCAGTTCTTC. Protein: CASSLGLPGGQLNYNEQFF.

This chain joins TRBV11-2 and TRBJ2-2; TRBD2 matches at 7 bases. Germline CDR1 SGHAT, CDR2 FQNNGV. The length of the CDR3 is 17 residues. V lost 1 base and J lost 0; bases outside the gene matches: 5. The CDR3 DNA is TGTGCCAGCAGCTTAGGCCTAGCGGAAGCGAACACCGGGGAGCTGTTTTTT. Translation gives CASSLGLAEANTGELFF.

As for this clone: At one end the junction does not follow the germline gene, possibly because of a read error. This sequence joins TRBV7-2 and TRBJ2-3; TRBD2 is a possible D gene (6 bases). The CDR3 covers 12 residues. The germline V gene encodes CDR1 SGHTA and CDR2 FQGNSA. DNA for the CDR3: TGTGCCATCAGCACTAGCACAGATACTCAGTATTTT. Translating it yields CAISTSTDTQYF.

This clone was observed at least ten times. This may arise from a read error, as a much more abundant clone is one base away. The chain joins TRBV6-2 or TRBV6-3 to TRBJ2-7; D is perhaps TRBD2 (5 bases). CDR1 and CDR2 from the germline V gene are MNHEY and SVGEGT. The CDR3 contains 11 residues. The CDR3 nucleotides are TGTGCCGGCAGCCGGACGGGGGAGCAGTACTTC. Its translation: CAGSRTGEQYF.

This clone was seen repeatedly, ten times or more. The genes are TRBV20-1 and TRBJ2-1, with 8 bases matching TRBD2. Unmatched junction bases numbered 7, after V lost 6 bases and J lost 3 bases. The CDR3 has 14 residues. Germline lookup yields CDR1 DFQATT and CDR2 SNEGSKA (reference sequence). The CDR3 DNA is TGCAGTGCGCCTCGGGAGGGTGACTACAATGAGCAGTTCTTC. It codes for CSAPREGDYNEQFF.

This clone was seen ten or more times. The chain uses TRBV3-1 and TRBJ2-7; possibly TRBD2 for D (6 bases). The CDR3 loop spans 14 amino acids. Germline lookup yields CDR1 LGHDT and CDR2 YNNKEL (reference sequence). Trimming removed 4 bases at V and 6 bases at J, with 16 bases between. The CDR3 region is CASSLGVTRVEQYF. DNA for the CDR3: TGTGCCAGCAGCCTCGGGGTGACTAGGGTCGAGCAGTACTTC.

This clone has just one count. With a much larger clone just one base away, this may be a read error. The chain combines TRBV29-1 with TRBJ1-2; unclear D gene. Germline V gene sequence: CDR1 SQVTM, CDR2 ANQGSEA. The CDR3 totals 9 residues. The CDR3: CGVEVGYTF. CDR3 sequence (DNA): TGCGGCGTTGAGGTGGGCTACACCTTC.

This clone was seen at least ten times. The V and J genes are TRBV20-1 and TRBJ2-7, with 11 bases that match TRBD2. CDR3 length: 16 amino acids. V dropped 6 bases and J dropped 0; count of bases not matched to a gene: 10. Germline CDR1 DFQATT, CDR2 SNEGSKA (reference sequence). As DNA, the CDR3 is TGCAGTGCCGAATTCTCCGGGACTAGCGGCTCCTACGAGCAGTACTTC. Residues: CSAEFSGTSGSYEQYF.